This T cell receptor beta chain was sequenced in a study of post-analysis software for immune sequencing data. General observations from the study: Batch-mates among the samples co-clustered strongly by F measure. With TRBV5-6, TRBV5-1 and TRBV20-1 included, about five TRBV segments were more frequent in patients than in controls.

Unique molecular identifiers featured in each of the TCR beta cDNA libraries. TCRdb redid the calling of the PCR reads with MiXCR, one entry per CDR3 protein. The sample has hundreds of thousands of distinct CDR3 sequences; about 44% are singletons. Trimming pared 0 bases from V and 5 bases from J, leaving 6 bases between. CDR3 length equals 13 residues. Looked up from germline, CDR1 is SGHRS and CDR2 is YFSETQ. As concerns this clonotype: The antigen is unknown.

The sequenced sample consisted of blood. The receptor's source is a girl between 5 and 17 years old with multiple sclerosis. V gene TRBV5-1 combines with J gene TRBJ1-5; no clear D gene. In DNA, the CDR3 is TGCGCCAGCAGCTTGGATTGGGATCAGCCCCAGCATTTT. This gives the protein CASSLDWDQPQHF.